The 26 T cell receptor beta chains reported below all come from one sample, sequenced in a study of cytomegalovirus exposure and HLA in healthy donors. PCR amplification relied on 60 Vbeta primers (plus 13 Jbeta primers). The data were produced by immunoSEQ multiplex PCR, yet TCRdb's version contains in-frame clones alone and is incomplete. The table lists roughly 190,000 clones, roughly four fifths of them singletons, with about 3.1% in the top ten. Specimen: PBMCs. The source is a woman aged 25 to 39 in good health and CMV-seropositive.

The chain links TRBV7-9 to TRBJ2-1; D is ambiguous. Looked up from germline, CDR1 is SEHNR and CDR2 is FQNEAQ (reference sequence). Trimming removed 2 bases at V and 8 bases at J, with 10 bases between. The CDR3 loop spans 13 amino acids. The CDR3 bases are TGTGCCAGCAGCTTACCATCAGGCCATGAGCAGTTCTTC. It specifies CASSLPSGHEQFF.

The chain joins TRBV29-1 to TRBJ2-1, with D tentatively TRBD1 (6 bases). This CDR3 is built from 14 residues. V was shortened by 6 bases and J by 0 bases, with 12 bases between the two germline ends. Germline CDR1 is SQVTM and CDR2 is ANQGSEA. The CDR3 protein is CSVSPDSSYNEQFF. CDR3 sequence (DNA): TGCAGCGTGTCTCCGGACAGCTCCTACAATGAGCAGTTCTTC.

The sample holds a few counts of this clone. The chain links TRBV5-1 to TRBJ2-1; TRBD1 matches at 7 bases. The CDR3 contains 13 residues. Germline values: CDR1 SGHRS, CDR2 YFSETQ. Unmatched junction bases numbered 6, after V lost 6 bases and J lost 6 bases. The CDR3 spells CASNPRTGNEQFF. As DNA, the CDR3 is TGCGCCAGCAACCCCCGGACAGGCAATGAGCAGTTCTTC.

The chain uses TRBV5-1 and TRBJ2-1; 11 nucleotides agree with TRBD2. There are 16 residues in the CDR3. V lost 4 bases to trimming and J lost 9 bases; unmatched junction nucleotides: 12. Germline values: CDR1 SGHRS, CDR2 YFSETQ. This CDR3 reads CASSPSLAGGGIEQFF. CDR3 nucleotides: TGCGCCAGCAGCCCCTCTCTAGCGGGAGGTGGGATTGAGCAGTTCTTC.

This clone was recorded once. This chain connects TRBV5-1 to TRBJ2-5; 10 nucleotides align to TRBD2. This CDR3 is built from 16 residues. J lost 5 bases, V lost 1 base, and 8 bases had no gene match. Germline-derived CDR1 and CDR2 are SGHRS and YFSETQ. The CDR3, as DNA: TGCGCCAGCAGCTTGAGGGGAGCGGGAGGGCCGGAGACCCAGTACTTC. This codes for CASSLRGAGGPETQYF. Based on the CDR3 plus reference TRBV5-1 and TRBJ2-5, the full variable domain is KAGVTQTPRYLIKTRGQQVTLSCSPISGHRSVSWYQQTPGQGLQFLFEYFSETQRNKGNFPGRFSGRQFSNSRSEMNVSTLELGDSALYLCASSLRGAGGPETQYFGPGTRLLVL.

The J gene is TRBJ2-2, the V gene TRBV28; 7 bases line up with TRBD2. Germline CDR1 MDHEN, CDR2 SYDVKM. The CDR3 spans 18 residues. The ends lost 3 bases at V and 6 bases at J; junction bases unmatched: 16. CDR3 DNA sequence: TGTGCCAGCAGTTTGTGGGAGGGCCTAGGAGGCCTGTCCGGGGAGCTGTTTTTT. It is translated as CASSLWEGLGGLSGELFF.

The chain combines TRBV27 with TRBJ2-7; D perhaps matches TRBD1 (6 bases). Trimming took off 4 bases at V and 5 bases at J, with 12 bases between the two ends. The length of the CDR3 is 13 residues. CDR1 is MNHEY and CDR2 is SMNVEV in the germline V gene (reference sequence). The CDR3 spells CASSYQGWNEQYF. Here the CDR3 DNA reads TGTGCCAGCAGTTATCAGGGGTGGAACGAGCAGTACTTC.

This clone was recorded a few times. The V and J genes are TRBV4-1 and TRBJ1-5; 7 bases fit TRBD1. Germline V gene data show CDR1 as MGHRA and CDR2 as YSYEKL. V lost 4 bases and J lost 4; bases outside the gene matches: 16. The CDR3 runs to 18 residues. The chain's CDR3 is CASSLDREGGKWNQPQHF. CDR3 nucleotides: TGCGCCAGCAGCCTCGACAGGGAAGGGGGGAAGTGGAATCAGCCCCAGCATTTT.

The V gene is TRBV2, the J gene TRBJ2-1; 8 bases align to TRBD2. This CDR3 has 13 residues. In germline, CDR1 is SNHLY, CDR2 FYNNEI. Losses at the gene ends were 8 bases for V and 7 bases for J; bases not matched to a gene: 7. The CDR3 protein is CASPGLGRNEQFF. In DNA, the CDR3 is TGTGCCAGCCCGGGACTAGGAAGGAATGAGCAGTTCTTC.

The chain is built from TRBV5-1 and TRBJ1-4; D uncertain. From germline, CDR1 is SGHRS and CDR2 YFSETQ. Trimming stripped 0 bases from V and 8 bases from J, with 14 bases between. This CDR3 spans 15 amino acids. The chain's CDR3 is CASSLAGEVREKLFF. The CDR3 DNA reads as TGCGCCAGCAGCTTGGCCGGGGAGGTGCGAGAAAAACTGTTTTTT.

This clone was observed a handful of times. This chain joins TRBV5-8 and TRBJ2-2; tentatively, D is TRBD1 (6 bases). Germline V gene data show CDR1 as SGHTS and CDR2 as YDEGEE. V lost 4 bases and J lost 4, with 14 bases in between. CDR3 length: 15 residues. CDR3 protein: CASSHPGHSTGELFF. Here the CDR3 DNA reads TGTGCCAGCAGCCATCCGGGACATTCCACCGGGGAGCTGTTTTTT.

The chain couples TRBV6-5 to TRBJ2-7, with 7 positions matching TRBD2. The germline V gene has CDR1 MNHEY and CDR2 SVGAGI. V shed 6 bases and J 6 bases; nucleotides not matched to a gene: 14. The CDR3 covers 15 residues. CDR3 DNA sequence: TGTGCCAGCAGCCAAGGGAGGGCTAGCTGGACCGAGCAGTACTTC. Translating it yields CASSQGRASWTEQYF.

There are a few counts of this clone. V is TRBV2 and J is TRBJ2-1; 9 bases match TRBD1. The CDR3 sequence is 16 residues long. In germline, CDR1 is SNHLY, CDR2 FYNNEI. V dropped 6 bases and J dropped 7; count of bases not matched to a gene: 13. CDR3 residues: CASSLRTGALLNEQFF. Written as DNA, the CDR3 is TGTGCCAGCAGCCTCAGGACAGGGGCCCTCCTGAATGAGCAGTTCTTC.

The chain links TRBV19 to TRBJ2-3; maybe TRBD2 (6 bases). From germline, CDR1 is LNHDA and CDR2 SQIVND (reference sequence). The CDR3 is 14 amino acids. Trimming pared 5 bases from V and 1 base from J, leaving 10 bases between. In DNA, the CDR3 is TGTGCCAGTAGTTTCGGAGGGGGCACAGATACGCAGTATTTT. Protein: CASSFGGGTDTQYF.

The CDR3 DNA follows: TGTGCCAGCATGGGGCGGGAGGGGTACGAGCAGTACTTC. Encoded protein: CASMGREGYEQYF. The gene calls are TRBV28 and TRBJ2-7; the match to TRBD2 covers 9 bases. The V gene's germline CDR1 is MDHEN and CDR2 SYDVKM. The CDR3 length is 13 residues. V shed 7 bases and J 4 bases; nucleotides not matched to a gene: 5.

J is TRBJ2-1 and V is TRBV5-5; the D is unclear. Trimming stripped 4 bases from V and 0 bases from J, with 11 bases between. This CDR3 is built from 15 residues. Germline values: CDR1 SGHKS, CDR2 YYEKEE (reference sequence). The CDR3 protein is CASSPQQSSYNEQFF. The CDR3 DNA reads TGTGCCAGCAGCCCACAGCAGAGCTCCTACAATGAGCAGTTCTTC.

The J gene is TRBJ2-5, the V gene TRBV7-8; 7 nucleotides align to TRBD2. The ends lost 1 base at V and 0 bases at J; junction bases unmatched: 5. Germline V CDR1 and CDR2: SGHVS, FQNEAQ. The CDR3 loop spans 16 amino acids. The CDR3 sequence is CASSLGLAGYQETQYF. As DNA, the CDR3 is TGTGCCAGCAGCTTAGGACTAGCTGGGTACCAAGAGACCCAGTACTTC.

The V gene is TRBV4-1, the J gene TRBJ2-1; maybe TRBD2 (6 bases). V gave up 0 bases and J gave up 14 bases, with 11 bases separating them. Germline V lookup: CDR1 MGHRA, CDR2 YSYEKL. There are 12 residues in the CDR3. The CDR3 here is CASSQETAGKFF. The CDR3 DNA reads as TGCGCCAGCAGCCAAGAAACGGCGGGGAAGTTCTTC.

J is TRBJ2-5 and V is TRBV29-1; no firm D call. The V end was cut by 5 bases, the J end by 5 bases, with 15 bases between. Germline-derived CDR1 and CDR2 are SQVTM and ANQGSEA. The CDR3 has 13 amino acids. The CDR3 here is CSVRLVEVETQYF. The CDR3, as DNA: TGCAGCGTTCGCTTAGTAGAGGTCGAGACCCAGTACTTC.

This clone was seen only once. The J gene is TRBJ2-3, the V gene TRBV7-9, with no clear D. CDR1 is SEHNR, CDR2 FQNEAQ, per germline (reference sequence). This CDR3 contains 13 residues. V was trimmed by 2 bases and J by 5 bases, leaving 8 bases between them. The CDR3 DNA sequence: TGTGCCAGCAGCTTAACGTACGGAGATACGCAGTATTTT. It codes for CASSLTYGDTQYF.

The rearrangement links TRBV15 to TRBJ2-4, with 9 bases lining up with TRBD1. V shed 1 base and J 0 bases; nucleotides not matched to a gene: 4. CDR1 is LNHNV and CDR2 is YYDKDF in the germline V gene (reference sequence). This CDR3 has 17 amino acids. The CDR3 coding sequence is TGTGCCACCAGCAGAGTAGGGACAGGGCTAGCCAAAAACATTCAGTACTTC. Amino acids: CATSRVGTGLAKNIQYF.

The chain links TRBV7-2 to TRBJ2-4; D is perhaps TRBD1 (6 bases). Germline V CDR1 and CDR2: SGHTA, FQGNSA. The CDR3 extends over 14 amino acids. V was clipped by 4 bases and J by 8 bases, with 15 bases between them. In DNA form, the CDR3 reads TGTGCCAGCAGCTGGGAATACAAGGGGGACATTCAGTACTTC. It is translated as CASSWEYKGDIQYF.

The chain uses TRBV9 and TRBJ2-1; 7 nucleotides match TRBD2. CDR1 is SGDLS, CDR2 YYNGEE, per germline. This CDR3 is built from 16 residues. J gave up 5 bases and V 5 bases, and 13 bases lay outside the gene matches. In DNA, the CDR3 is TGTGCCAGCAGGATCCTACCGAGCGGGACCCACAATGAGCAGTTCTTC. Translation gives CASRILPSGTHNEQFF. The whole variable domain, remainder taken from reference TRBV9 and TRBJ2-1, is DSGVTQTPKHLITATGQRVTLRCSPRSGDLSVYWYQQSLDQGLQFLIQYYNGEERAKGNILERFSAQQFPDLHSELNLSSLELGDSALYFCASRILPSGTHNEQFFGPGTRLTVL.

The chain couples TRBV7-9 to TRBJ2-7; TRBD2 matches at 7 bases. With V trimmed by 4 bases and J by 3 bases, 3 bases remained unmatched. CDR1 SEHNR and CDR2 FQNEAQ come from the germline V gene (reference sequence). The CDR3 length is 13 residues. The CDR3 protein is CASSYGLVYEQYF. CDR3 DNA: TGTGCCAGCAGCTACGGACTAGTCTACGAGCAGTACTTC.

This chain uses TRBV19 with TRBJ2-2; 9 nucleotides align to TRBD2. V was clipped by 7 bases and J by 3 bases; unmatched bases: 6. The CDR3 has 15 amino acids. Per germline, CDR1 LNHDA and CDR2 SQIVND (reference sequence). The CDR3 here is CASTFSGGHTGELFF. The CDR3 DNA follows: TGTGCCAGTACTTTTAGCGGGGGACACACCGGGGAGCTGTTTTTT.

The genes are TRBV9 and TRBJ2-1; D is unclear. The germline V and J ends were trimmed by 2 bases and 0 bases, with 9 bases remaining between them. Germline V lookup: CDR1 SGDLS, CDR2 YYNGEE. The CDR3 runs 15 residues. The CDR3 DNA sequence: TGTGCCAGCAGCGTCACGGTGAGCTCCTACAATGAGCAGTTCTTC. This translates into CASSVTVSSYNEQFF.